Each of the 9 T cell receptor beta chains below was sequenced from the same sample in a study of OX40 agonist ivuxolimab in advanced cancers. Libraries were prepared by immunoSEQ multiplex PCR; TCRdb keeps only in-frame clonotypes and omits some of them. The data contain about 82,000 clones, about 92% of them singletons. The source material was CD4+ or CD8+ T cells sorted from blood, sampled in a trial of the OX40 agonist ivuxolimab. The receptors come from an adult with an advanced solid tumor such as melanoma, head and neck, liver or kidney cancer.

The chain links TRBV13 to TRBJ2-1; D may be TRBD2 (6 bases). V was trimmed by 7 bases and J by 4 bases, leaving 20 bases between them. The CDR3 is 16 residues long. In germline, CDR1 is PRHDT, CDR2 FYEKMQ (reference sequence). DNA for the CDR3: TGTGCCAGCACCCCCCCGCACCGGACTACTTACAATGAGCAGTTCTTC. This encodes CASTPPHRTTYNEQFF.

The chain links TRBV7-2 to TRBJ1-2; 7 bases are a match to TRBD1. CDR1 is SGHTA and CDR2 is FQGNSA in the germline V gene. This CDR3 spans 16 amino acids. With V trimmed by 1 base and J by 5 bases, 10 bases remained unmatched. CDR3 region: CASSLVVSQGSYGYTF. CDR3 DNA sequence: TGTGCCAGCAGCTTAGTAGTTTCACAGGGGTCGTATGGCTACACCTTC.

V usage is TRBV7-3 and J usage is TRBJ2-5; 7 nucleotides line up with TRBD2. The germline gives CDR1 SGHTA, CDR2 FQGTGA. The CDR3 totals 13 residues. V lost 3 bases, J lost 4 bases, and 2 bases stayed unmatched. CDR3 nucleotide sequence: TGTGCCAGCAGCTTTTCGGGGGGAGAGACCCAGTACTTC. Its translation: CASSFSGGETQYF. Supplemented by reference TRBV7-3 and TRBJ2-5, the full variable domain reads GAGVSQTPSNKVTEKGKYVELRCDPISGHTALYWYRQSLGQGPEFLIYFQGTGAADDSGLPNDRFFAVRPEGSVSTLKIQRTERGDSAVYLCASSFSGGETQYFGPGTRLLVL.

The V and J genes are TRBV2 and TRBJ2-3; 7 bases match TRBD2. CDR1 is SNHLY, CDR2 FYNNEI, per germline. V lost 6 bases and J lost 2; bases outside the gene matches: 5. The CDR3 is 14 residues long. The CDR3 sequence: CASRGGSTTDTQYF. CDR3 nucleotide sequence: TGTGCCAGCAGGGGGGGGAGCACCACAGATACGCAGTATTTT.

The V call is TRBV4-1, the J call TRBJ1-3; possible D gene TRBD1, 6 bases. Looked up from germline, CDR1 is MGHRA and CDR2 is YSYEKL. This CDR3 is built from 14 residues. The V end was cut by 5 bases, the J end by 2 bases, with 10 bases between. The CDR3 region has the DNA TGCGCCAGCAGCGAAGGGGGTACTGGAAACACCATATATTTT. As protein: CASSEGGTGNTIYF.

The rearrangement uses TRBV7-9 and TRBJ2-3; 7 positions match TRBD1. CDR1 is SEHNR, CDR2 FQNEAQ, per germline (reference sequence). The CDR3 is 13 amino acids. V was clipped by 6 bases and J by 4 bases; unmatched bases: 4. The CDR3 region has the DNA TGTGCCAGCAGTTACACAGGGGCAGATACGCAGTATTTT. Encoded protein: CASSYTGADTQYF.

This chain connects TRBV30 to TRBJ2-5; TRBD1 might be the D (6 bases). The ends were cut back, 4 bases at V and 5 bases at J, with 20 bases in the middle. Germline loops: CDR1 GTSNPN, CDR2 SVGIG (reference sequence). This CDR3 contains 15 residues. CDR3 in amino acids: CAWKGEGPGVETQYF. The CDR3 DNA sequence: TGTGCCTGGAAGGGTGAGGGGCCAGGGGTGGAGACCCAGTACTTC. Variable domain in full (rest from reference TRBV30 and TRBJ2-5): SQTIHQWPATLVQPVGSPLSLECTVEGTSNPNLYWYRQAAGRGLQLLFYSVGIGQISSEVPQNLSASRPQDRQFILSSKKLLLSDSGFYLCAWKGEGPGVETQYFGPGTRLLVL.

This chain joins TRBV5-1 and TRBJ1-4; the D is unclear. Germline CDR1 SGHRS, CDR2 YFSETQ. The CDR3 has 12 amino acids. Trimming pared 4 bases from V and 5 bases from J, leaving 6 bases between. The CDR3 DNA reads as TGCGCCAGCAGCCTGACAAATGAAAAACTGTTTTTT. Protein product: CASSLTNEKLFF.

J is TRBJ2-1 and V is TRBV19; 10 bases align to TRBD2. Germline-derived CDR1 and CDR2 are LNHDA and SQIVND (reference sequence). J lost 0 bases, V lost 6 bases, and 5 bases had no gene match. The CDR3 loop spans 16 amino acids. In DNA form, the CDR3 reads TGTGCCAGTAGGAAGACTAGCGGGCTCTCCTACAATGAGCAGTTCTTC. Its protein is CASRKTSGLSYNEQFF.